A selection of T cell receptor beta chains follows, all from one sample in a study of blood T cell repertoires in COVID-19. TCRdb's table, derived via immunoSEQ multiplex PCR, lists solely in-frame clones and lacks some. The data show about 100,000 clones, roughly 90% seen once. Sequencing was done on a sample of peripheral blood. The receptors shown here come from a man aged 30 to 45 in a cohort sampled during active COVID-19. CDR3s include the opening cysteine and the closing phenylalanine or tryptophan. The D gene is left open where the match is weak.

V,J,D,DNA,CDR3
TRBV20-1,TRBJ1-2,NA,TGCAGTGCTAGTGGACACATAGGGGATGGCTACACCTTC,CSASGHIGDGYTF
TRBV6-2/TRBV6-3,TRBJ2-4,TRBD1,TGTGCCAGCAGTTACGACAGGGTGAGAATTCAGTACTTC,CASSYDRVRIQYF
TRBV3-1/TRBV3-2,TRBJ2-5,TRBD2,TGTGCCAGCAGCCAAGATGTAACTAGCGGACAAGAGACCCAGTACTTC,CASSQDVTSGQETQYF
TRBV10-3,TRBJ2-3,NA,TGTGCCATCAGTGCTCGGACAGCCCCTTCTGATACGCAGTATTTT,CAISARTAPSDTQYF
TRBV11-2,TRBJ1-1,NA,TGTGCCAGCACCCGATACCAGGCTAACACTGAAGCTTTCTTT,CASTRYQANTEAFF
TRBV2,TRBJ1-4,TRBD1,TGTGCCAGCAGTAGTCAGGGGGCGTTAGGTAATGAAAAACTGTTTTTT,CASSSQGALGNEKLFF
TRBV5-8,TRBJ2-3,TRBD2,TGTGCCAGTGTAGACTCTGATAGCGGGGGAACCTTTTACACAGATACGCAGTATTTT,CASVDSDSGGTFYTDTQYF
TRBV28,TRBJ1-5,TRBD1,TGTGCCAGCAGTTTCATTCCCGAGGGGGCAGGCAATCAGCCCCAGCATTTT,CASSFIPEGAGNQPQHF
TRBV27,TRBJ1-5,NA,TGTGCCAGCAGTTTAGGAGGCTATGGTCAGCCCCAGCATTTT,CASSLGGYGQPQHF
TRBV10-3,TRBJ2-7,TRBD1,TGTGCCATCAGGCCCCGGGACAGTCCCTACGAGCAGTACTTC,CAIRPRDSPYEQYF
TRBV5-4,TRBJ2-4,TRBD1,TGTGCCAGCAGTTTACAGGGGACCAAAAACATTCAGTACTTC,CASSLQGTKNIQYF